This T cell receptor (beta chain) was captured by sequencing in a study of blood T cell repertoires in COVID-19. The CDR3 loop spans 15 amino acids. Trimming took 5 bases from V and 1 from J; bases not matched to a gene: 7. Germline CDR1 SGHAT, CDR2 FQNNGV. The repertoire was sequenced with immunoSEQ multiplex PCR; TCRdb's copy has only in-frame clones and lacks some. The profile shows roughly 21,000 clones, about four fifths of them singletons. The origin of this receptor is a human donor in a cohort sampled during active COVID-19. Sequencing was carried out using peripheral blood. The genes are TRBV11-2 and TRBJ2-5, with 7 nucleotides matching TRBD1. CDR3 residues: CASSTTGVLQETQYF. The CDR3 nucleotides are TGTGCCAGCAGCACTACAGGGGTGCTCCAAGAGACCCAGTACTTC.